Listed below are T cell receptor beta chains from one sample, sequenced in a study of T-cell memory formation after mild COVID-19. One entry per CDR3 protein, called by TCRdb with MiXCR from the 5' RACE reads. Counted here are about 410,000 distinct CDR3 sequences, under 20% occurring once; the ten biggest clones make up roughly a fifth. The sequencing sample was made of PBMCs or a T cell subset sorted from them (not recorded which). The receptor source for this set is a man younger than 35 who had mild COVID-19 (a few samples of this study predate the infection). Cell type and time point are not known. The CDR3 runs from the conserved cysteine through the conserved F or W. D genes are given only for firm matches. Rows give clone size only sometimes, using once, few, many, or a class for an expanded clone.

size,J,D,V,CDR3,DNA
few,TRBJ1-3,.,TRBV5-1,CASSLVPSGNTIYF,TGCGCCAGCAGCTTGGTGCCCTCTGGAAACACCATATATTTT
.,TRBJ1-6,TRBD1,TRBV4-1,CASRRSTGGATSPLHF,TGCGCCAGCAGACGGTCAACAGGGGGCGCAACATCACCCCTCCACTTT
.,TRBJ1-6,TRBD1,TRBV4-3,CASSQGDSWNSPLHF,TGCGCCAGCAGCCAAGGGGACAGCTGGAATTCACCCCTCCACTTT
many,TRBJ1-1,.,TRBV5-4,CASSTMGDGNTEAFF,TGTGCCAGCAGCACCATGGGGGACGGGAACACTGAAGCTTTCTTT
many,TRBJ2-2,.,TRBV7-8,CASSPRGDTGELFF,TGTGCCAGCAGCCCCAGGGGGGACACCGGGGAGCTGTTTTTT
.,TRBJ2-1,.,TRBV10-3,CAISESDKVSYNEQFF,TGTGCCATCAGTGAGTCGGATAAGGTCTCCTACAATGAGCAGTTCTTC
few,TRBJ2-1,.,TRBV6-2/TRBV6-3,CASSRQGVSYNEQFF,TGTGCCAGCAGTCGACAAGGGGTAAGCTACAATGAGCAGTTCTTC
few,TRBJ2-1,.,TRBV5-6,CASSLRGGGEQFF,TGTGCCAGCAGCCTGCGGGGTGGCGGTGAGCAGTTCTTC
.,TRBJ2-1,TRBD1,TRBV9,CASSPGQPNNEQFF,TGTGCCAGCAGCCCGGGACAGCCAAACAATGAGCAGTTCTTC
few,TRBJ2-1,.,TRBV2,CASSTLVNNEQFF,TGTGCCAGCAGTACGCTGGTGAACAATGAGCAGTTCTTC
.,TRBJ1-3,.,TRBV9,CASSVDRGGNTIYF,TGTGCCAGCAGCGTAGATCGGGGTGGAAACACCATATATTTT
few,TRBJ2-2,.,TRBV6-2/TRBV6-3,CASRGRLAGSTGELFF,TGTGCCAGCAGAGGAAGGTTGGCGGGGTCCACCGGGGAGCTGTTTTTT
.,TRBJ1-2,.,TRBV28,CASSFRSRGNNYGYTF,TGTGCCAGCAGTTTCCGAAGTCGGGGCAACAACTATGGCTACACCTTC
few,TRBJ1-1,.,TRBV5-1,CASSLDMRGSEAFF,TGCGCCAGCAGCTTGGACATGCGGGGGTCTGAAGCTTTCTTT
once,TRBJ1-2,.,TRBV18,CASSPPSQVLSGYTF,TGTGCCAGCTCACCACCGTCTCAGGTTTTAAGTGGCTACACCTTC
many,TRBJ2-5,.,TRBV5-1,CASSFVVQETQYF,TGCGCCAGCAGCTTCGTGGTTCAAGAGACCCAGTACTTC
.,TRBJ1-6,TRBD1,TRBV10-3,CAIRGGQGDSPLHF,TGTGCCATCAGGGGCGGACAGGGGGATTCACCCCTCCACTTT
many,TRBJ2-3,.,TRBV5-4,CASSPPDSPPSTDTQYF,TGTGCCAGCAGCCCCCCCGACAGCCCCCCTAGCACAGATACGCAGTATTTT
.,TRBJ2-2,.,TRBV5-1,CASSSDLNTGELFF,TGCGCCAGCAGCTCTGACTTGAACACCGGGGAGCTGTTTTTT
few,TRBJ1-6,.,TRBV7-9,CASSLDYYNSPLHF,TGTGCCAGCAGCTTAGACTATTATAATTCACCCCTCCACTTT
.,TRBJ2-1,TRBD2,TRBV11-2,CASSSQKAGVYNEQFF,TGTGCCAGCAGCTCCCAGAAAGCGGGGGTTTACAATGAGCAGTTCTTC
few,TRBJ2-5,TRBD1,TRBV29-1,CSVPTGLRETQYF,TGCAGCGTGCCGACAGGGTTGCGAGAGACCCAGTACTTC
.,TRBJ2-1,.,TRBV11-2,CASSLDPGTGSYNEQFF,TGTGCCAGCAGCTTAGATCCAGGCACGGGTTCCTACAATGAGCAGTTCTTC
.,TRBJ2-5,.,TRBV19,CASSIADRGGETQYF,TGTGCCAGTAGTATAGCGGACAGAGGGGGGGAGACCCAGTACTTC
.,TRBJ2-3,TRBD2,TRBV12-3/TRBV12-4,CASIRSGGGDTQYF,TGTGCCAGCATTCGTAGCGGGGGTGGAGATACGCAGTATTTT
few,TRBJ1-2,TRBD1,TRBV7-9,CASSLPIGQGGGYTF,TGTGCCAGCAGCTTACCGATCGGACAGGGTGGTGGCTACACCTTC
few,TRBJ2-4,TRBD1,TRBV6-2/TRBV6-3,CASSSPDRGLDIQYF,TGTGCCAGCAGTTCCCCAGACAGGGGGCTGGACATTCAGTACTTC
few,TRBJ1-6,.,TRBV3-1,CASSQEDLDNSPLHF,TGTGCCAGCAGCCAAGAGGACCTGGATAATTCACCCCTCCACTTT
.,TRBJ2-3,.,TRBV4-1,CASSPTLTSPPNTQYF,TGCGCCAGCAGCCCCACCCTAACAAGCCCCCCGAATACGCAGTATTTT
few,TRBJ1-2,.,TRBV7-2,CASSLATEFYGYTF,TGTGCCAGCAGCTTAGCAACGGAATTCTATGGCTACACCTTC
.,TRBJ2-5,TRBD1,TRBV20-1,CSARVLTGRETQYF,TGCAGTGCTAGAGTTCTGACAGGGCGGGAGACCCAGTACTTC
few,TRBJ2-3,TRBD2,TRBV7-9,CASSMTSGAGDTQYF,TGTGCCAGCAGCATGACTAGCGGGGCGGGAGATACGCAGTATTTT
.,TRBJ2-3,.,TRBV5-1,CASSLRSTSTDTQYF,TGCGCCAGCAGCCTCCGTAGTACTAGCACAGATACGCAGTATTTT
few,TRBJ1-1,.,TRBV15,CATSGRTTNTEAFF,TGTGCCACCAGCGGACGAACAACGAACACTGAAGCTTTCTTT
few,TRBJ2-1,TRBD2,TRBV4-2,CASSHLAGGNYNEQFF,TGTGCCAGCAGCCACCTAGCGGGGGGAAACTACAATGAGCAGTTCTTC
many,TRBJ1-1,.,TRBV6-5,CASSSGPNTEAFF,TGTGCCAGCAGCTCCGGACCCAACACTGAAGCTTTCTTT
.,TRBJ2-5,.,TRBV18,CASSPSTGLAETQYF,TGTGCCAGCTCACCATCGACGGGCCTTGCAGAGACCCAGTACTTC
few,TRBJ2-2,.,TRBV24-1,CATATTTGNTGELFF,TGTGCCACCGCGACTACGACAGGGAACACCGGGGAGCTGTTTTTT
few,TRBJ1-4,.,TRBV6-5,CASRTGVANEKLFF,TGTGCCAGCAGAACGGGGGTGGCTAATGAAAAACTGTTTTTT
.,TRBJ2-3,.,TRBV21-1,CASSNGTMSTDTQYF,TGTGCCAGCAGCAACGGGACTATGAGCACAGATACGCAGTATTTT
few,TRBJ2-3,TRBD1,TRBV18,CASSQRQGHSTDTQYF,TGTGCCAGCTCACAGAGACAGGGCCATAGCACAGATACGCAGTATTTT
.,TRBJ2-1,TRBD2,TRBV3-1,CASRGGSRGGSYNEQFF,TGTGCCAGCAGAGGTGGCTCGCGGGGGGGCTCCTACAATGAGCAGTTCTTC